These T cell receptor beta chains were read from a single sample in a study of T cell responses to AZD1222 COVID-19 vaccine. The protocol was immunoSEQ multiplex PCR, while the TCRdb copy is restricted to in-frame clones and leaves out a portion. The sample holds more than 150,000 clones; roughly 90% are singletons and the top ten take approximately 1.5%. Specimen: peripheral blood, collected 28 days after the second AZD1222 dose. The source is an adult who received the AZD1222 COVID-19 vaccine. Both conserved end residues are part of each CDR3. The D gene is left open where the match is weak. Size values are once, few and many counts, or a class for expanded clones, and some rows have none.

V,size,D,J,CDR3,DNA
TRBV7-7,.,TRBD2,TRBJ2-1,CASSPLPLAGGPSSYNEQFF,TGTGCTAGCAGCCCTCTCCCACTAGCGGGAGGGCCCTCGTCCTACAATGAGCAGTTCTTC
TRBV9,.,TRBD2,TRBJ2-1,CASSVGLAEYNEQFF,TGTGCCAGCAGCGTCGGGCTAGCGGAATACAATGAGCAGTTCTTC
TRBV11-2,.,.,TRBJ1-2,CASSFSASSGYGYTF,TGTGCCAGCAGCTTTTCAGCGTCTTCAGGCTATGGCTACACCTTC
TRBV20-1,.,.,TRBJ2-1,CSARVLENLFF,TGCAGTGCTAGGGTGCTCGAAAATCTGTTCTTC
TRBV9,.,TRBD1,TRBJ1-1,CASNQGAGDTEAFF,TGTGCCAGCAACCAGGGGGCAGGGGACACTGAAGCTTTCTTT
TRBV7-6,.,TRBD2,TRBJ2-2,CASSPTLAGEHELFF,TGTGCCAGCAGCCCCACTCTAGCGGGAGAGCACGAGCTGTTTTTT
TRBV9,.,TRBD1,TRBJ1-1,CASSVGGQQNTEAFF,TGTGCCAGCAGCGTAGGGGGACAGCAGAACACTGAAGCTTTCTTT
TRBV27,.,TRBD2,TRBJ2-1,CASSSPGLAGVRVQFF,TGTGCCAGCAGTTCTCCCGGACTAGCGGGAGTACGGGTGCAGTTCTTC
TRBV28,.,.,TRBJ2-1,CASSLRRSPSSYNEQFF,TGTGCCAGCAGTTTGAGACGATCCCCAAGCTCCTACAATGAGCAGTTCTTC
TRBV27,.,.,TRBJ2-5,CASSLLGGVAAGAQYF,TGTGCCAGCAGTTTACTTGGGGGAGTCGCGGCCGGGGCCCAGTACTTC
TRBV3-1/TRBV3-2,.,.,TRBJ1-6,CASSLQTTSNSPLHF,TGTGCCAGCAGCCTACAGACGACCTCTAATTCACCCCTCCACTTT
TRBV28,.,TRBD2,TRBJ2-2,CASRTSGRPGELFF,TGTGCCAGCAGAACTAGCGGGAGGCCCGGGGAGCTGTTTTTT
TRBV12-3/TRBV12-4,.,.,TRBJ1-4,CASRNLVDEKLFF,TGTGCCAGCAGGAACCTAGTTGATGAAAAACTGTTTTTT
TRBV10-3,.,.,TRBJ1-2,CAISESTVNYGYTF,TGTGCCATCAGTGAGTCGACGGTTAACTATGGCTACACCTTC
TRBV19,once,.,TRBJ1-1,CASFRRNTEAFF,TGTGCCAGTTTCAGGAGGAACACTGAAGCTTTCTTT
TRBV7-9,.,TRBD1,TRBJ1-5,CASSPGQGSNQPQHF,TGTGCCAGCAGCCCGGGACAGGGAAGCAATCAGCCCCAGCATTTT
TRBV19,.,.,TRBJ1-5,CASSIGVGSNQPQHF,TGTGCCAGTAGTATAGGGGTGGGCAGTAATCAGCCCCAGCATTTT
TRBV5-1,.,.,TRBJ1-5,CASSPGPNQPQHF,TGCGCCAGCAGCCCGGGGCCGAATCAGCCCCAGCATTTT
TRBV28,once,.,TRBJ1-2,CASSFSLGTYTF,TGTGCCAGCAGTTTCTCACTGGGCACCTACACCTTC
TRBV30,.,.,TRBJ1-5,CAWSGQSLQPQHF,TGTGCCTGGAGCGGACAGAGCCTCCAGCCCCAGCATTTT
TRBV11-2,.,.,TRBJ1-2,CASFIRRNYGYTF,TGTGCCAGCTTCATCCGGCGCAACTATGGCTACACCTTC
TRBV4-2,few,.,TRBJ1-1,CASSPEGNTEAFF,TGTGCCAGCAGCCCTGAGGGGAACACTGAAGCTTTCTTT
TRBV3-1/TRBV3-2,.,TRBD1,TRBJ1-1,CASSPTGTGGHTEAFF,TGTGCCAGCAGCCCTACCGGGACAGGCGGGCACACTGAAGCTTTCTTT
TRBV7-2,.,.,TRBJ2-7,CASSQSTSTDEQYF,TGTGCCAGCAGCCAAAGCACTAGTACCGACGAGCAGTACTTC
TRBV27,.,.,TRBJ1-2,CASSLSAWTSNYGYTF,TGTGCCAGCAGTTTATCGGCGTGGACCTCTAACTATGGCTACACCTTC
TRBV2,.,TRBD2,TRBJ2-5,CASRAGRLAQETQYF,TGTGCCAGCAGGGCCGGGCGACTAGCTCAAGAGACCCAGTACTTC
TRBV6-5,.,.,TRBJ2-1,CASTRAINEQFF,TGTGCCAGCACCCGGGCCATCAATGAGCAGTTCTTC
TRBV28,.,.,TRBJ2-7,CAAARGSYEQYF,TGTGCCGCCGCGAGGGGCTCCTACGAGCAGTACTTC